A selection of T cell receptor beta chains follows, all from one sample in a study of cytomegalovirus exposure and HLA in healthy donors. Measured with immunoSEQ multiplex PCR; TCRdb has only the in-frame clones, and not every one. The sample yields 130,000 or so clones, roughly 82% seen once. The sequenced sample consisted of PBMCs. These receptors came from a woman in her thirties or forties in good health and CMV-seropositive. The CDR3 runs from the conserved cysteine through the conserved F or W. The D gene is left open where the match is weak. Size values are once, few and many counts, or a class for expanded clones, and some rows have none.

>TRBV7-9|-|TRBJ1-1|TRBD1
TGTGCCAGCAGCTTAGAGGACAGGGCTGCTTTCTTT
CASSLEDRAAFF
>TRBV29-1|-|TRBJ2-4|-
TGCAGCGTTTATCTAGCCAAAAACATTCAGTACTTC
CSVYLAKNIQYF
>TRBV27|-|TRBJ1-4|-
TGTGCCAGCAGTCGACAGGCAACTAATGAAAAACTGTTTTTT
CASSRQATNEKLFF
>TRBV27|few|TRBJ2-7|TRBD1
TGTGCCAGCACTGTCTCCTCGACAGGGATTGGAGAGCAGTACTTC
CASTVSSTGIGEQYF
>TRBV5-1|-|TRBJ1-5|TRBD1
TGCGCCAGCAGCTTGGTGGCGGGACAGGGGGATCAGCCCCAGCATTTT
CASSLVAGQGDQPQHF
>TRBV1|-|TRBJ2-3|-
TGCACCAGCAGCCTCACCCGGGACACCGGTAGGTATACGCAGTATTTT
CTSSLTRDTGRYTQYF
>TRBV6-4|few|TRBJ1-6|-
TGTGCCAGCAGTTTGGGGGGAACCGGTAATTCACCCCTCCACTTT
CASSLGGTGNSPLHF
>TRBV29-1|-|TRBJ1-1|-
TGCAGCGCACCGGGGGGGCTTGGGGTTGAAGCTTTCTTT
CSAPGGLGVEAFF
>TRBV6-5|-|TRBJ1-1|-
TGTGCCAGCAGTCAGACACCACCGGGGGGTGAAGCTTTCTTT
CASSQTPPGGEAFF
>TRBV5-6|-|TRBJ2-7|TRBD2
TGTGCCAGCAGCGTGGGACTAGCGGGGACCTACGAGCAGTACTTC
CASSVGLAGTYEQYF
>TRBV30|-|TRBJ2-1|TRBD1
TGTGCCTGGATGGGCAGGGGGAGACACAATGAGCAGTTCTTC
CAWMGRGRHNEQFF
>TRBV5-1|-|TRBJ2-1|-
TGCGCCAGCAGCTTGGCCGATGAGCAGTTCTTC
CASSLADEQFF
>TRBV7-7|-|TRBJ2-2|TRBD1
TGTGCTAGCAGCCCGGACAGGCTGAACACCGGGGAGCTGTTTTTT
CASSPDRLNTGELFF